The entry below describes one T cell receptor beta chain. Germline assignment: CDR1 MDHEN and CDR2 SYDVKM. V was cut by 10 bases and J by 5 bases, with 11 bases left in between. This CDR3 comprises 11 residues. The data derive from a study of shared clonotypes between healthy human individuals. Repertoires were generated with immunoSEQ multiplex PCR, while TCRdb's copy carries only in-frame clones and drops some. The sample lists 2 million to 2.5 million clones, 90% to 96% seen once, with more than 0.1% in the top ten. Specimen: naive CD4+ T cells sorted from blood. Noted subset: CD45RA+ positively selected. The TCR originated in a man in his late teens or twenties in good health. The chain carries TRBV28 and TRBJ1-2; D is ambiguous. CDR3 sequence (DNA): TGTGCCATCGTGGAATCTTATGGCTACACCTTC. Translating it yields CAIVESYGYTF.